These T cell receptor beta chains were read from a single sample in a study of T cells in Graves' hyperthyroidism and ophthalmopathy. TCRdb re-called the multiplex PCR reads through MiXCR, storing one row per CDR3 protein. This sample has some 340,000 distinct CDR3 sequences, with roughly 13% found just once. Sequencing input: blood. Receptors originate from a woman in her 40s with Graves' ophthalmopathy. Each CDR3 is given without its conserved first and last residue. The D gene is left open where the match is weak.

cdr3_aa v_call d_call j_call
ASASLQGENADTQY TRBV11-2 TRBD1 TRBJ2-3
AISESTGDTQY TRBV10-3 . TRBJ2-3
ASRRAGLNYGYT TRBV6-2/TRBV6-3 . TRBJ1-2
SALRGISEQF TRBV29-1 . TRBJ2-1
ARTIRTRLTVVGNEQF TRBV2 TRBD2 TRBJ2-1
ASRRSTGEQY TRBV12-3/TRBV12-4 . TRBJ2-7
AISEPGGRGYT TRBV10-3 . TRBJ1-2
ASSQDLQTGGYYGYT TRBV3-1 TRBD1 TRBJ1-2
AIRPSGTSTDTQY TRBV10-3 TRBD2 TRBJ2-3
ASRLGALKTQY TRBV12-3/TRBV12-4 . TRBJ2-5
ASSHILGTVGYT TRBV4-2 . TRBJ1-2
ASSLTSGRTGELF TRBV6-1 TRBD2 TRBJ2-2
ASSSRTGGYT TRBV12-3/TRBV12-4 TRBD1 TRBJ1-2
AISERAEPSYEQY TRBV10-3 . TRBJ2-7
ASRDTGESTEAF TRBV6-1 TRBD1 TRBJ1-1
ASSLGVSGFLGGANVLT TRBV7-9 . TRBJ2-6
ASSPGTANSEQF TRBV6-1 . TRBJ2-1
ATSTLMDGYT TRBV15 . TRBJ1-2
ASSLVLPYNEQF TRBV7-2 . TRBJ2-1
AWMTGGGTEAF TRBV30 . TRBJ1-1
SAGFIGRLPDTQY TRBV20-1 . TRBJ2-3
ASSARVSSYNSPLH TRBV19 . TRBJ1-6
SVKRQSSYNEQF TRBV29-1 . TRBJ2-1
ASSLEWTSGIAEQY TRBV11-2 TRBD2 TRBJ2-7
ASSNNYGYT TRBV2 . TRBJ1-2
ASSVGLAGVNEQF TRBV19 TRBD2 TRBJ2-1
ASSGGATGRSTEAF TRBV27 . TRBJ1-1
ASRTGGYTGELF TRBV27 TRBD1 TRBJ2-2
ASSIDTGNTAEAF TRBV19 . TRBJ1-1
ASSVGPRNSYTEAF TRBV9 . TRBJ1-1
AGPRGTGDYGYT TRBV19 TRBD1 TRBJ1-2
ACHPGGSQPQH TRBV30 TRBD1 TRBJ1-5
ASMGHTRNTIY TRBV28 . TRBJ1-3
ASSLFISSGAWETQY TRBV7-9 TRBD2 TRBJ2-5
ASSPLAGQAGNEQF TRBV28 TRBD2 TRBJ2-1
SATHSEETQY TRBV20-1 . TRBJ2-5
AVRGLAANEKLF TRBV10-3 . TRBJ1-4
ASSPSLAGGRSSYEQY TRBV3-1 TRBD2 TRBJ2-7
ASRLGQAYQETQY TRBV7-9 TRBD1 TRBJ2-5
ASSDGGNEQF TRBV10-1 . TRBJ2-1
ASSQVARGGYT TRBV3-1 . TRBJ1-2
ASSPGAYYEQY TRBV27 . TRBJ2-7
ASSEEAGELF TRBV2 . TRBJ2-2
ASRPGPQETQY TRBV19 . TRBJ2-5
SPIPGTGGSGAF TRBV20-1 TRBD1 TRBJ1-1
ASGRTGANTGELF TRBV6-1 TRBD1 TRBJ2-2
ASSFQGFFSEQY TRBV11-2 . TRBJ2-7
ASSLIPAGQPQH TRBV7-2 . TRBJ1-5
ASSPPSGSGDEQY TRBV18 . TRBJ2-7
ASSFGRPYSTEQY TRBV12-3/TRBV12-4 . TRBJ2-7